Listed here is a single TCR beta chain. Its specificity is not known. Trimming removed 5 bases from V and 0 bases from J, with 17 bases in between. Germline V gene lookup returns CDR1 DFQATT and CDR2 SNEGSKA (reference sequence). This CDR3 comprises 15 residues. These data come from a study of blood T cells in healthy people across ages. Study-wide background: Per two T cells, template switching captured roughly one barcoded beta molecule. Overall study findings and caveats: Observed TCR beta diversity per million T cells went down as age went up. This fall followed a roughly linear course with age.

A J-beta primer mix and a sample-barcoded 5' primer were used in a second PCR of roughly 7 to 12 cycles. The template-switch adaptor, which had 12 random nucleotides, put a tag on each cDNA molecule. No fewer than 3 million CDR3-containing paired-end reads came from each sample. TCRdb reanalysed the 5' RACE reads using MiXCR and keeps one entry per CDR3 protein. The table includes about 1.4 million distinct CDR3 sequences, around 59% detected once. This sequence joins TRBV20-1 and TRBJ2-7, with D tentatively TRBD1 or TRBD2 (5 bases each). This TCR derives from a man aged 18 to 29 in good health. Source material: blood. CDR3 in amino acids: CSAGGGKGPSYEQYF. In DNA form, the CDR3 reads TGCAGTGCTGGAGGCGGAAAGGGGCCCTCCTACGAGCAGTACTTC.